Listed here are 31 T cell receptor beta chains from one sample, sequenced in a study of shared clonotypes between healthy human individuals. TCRdb's copy holds only in-frame clones and misses some; the assay was immunoSEQ multiplex PCR. The sample consists of some 350,000 clones, around 67% of them appearing once. Sequenced sample: memory CD4+ T cells sorted from blood. The subset here: CD45RA-negative fraction. The source is a man younger than 40 in good health.

Worth noting for this clone: The same CDR3 arises from other DNA sequences in this sample as well. The J gene is TRBJ2-1, the V gene TRBV5-1; D gene ambiguous. The CDR3 has 13 residues. Germline V gene lookup returns CDR1 SGHRS and CDR2 YFSETQ. V was shortened by 7 bases and J by 2 bases, with 10 bases between the two germline ends. CDR3 bases: TGCGCCAGCGGCAGAGACGCCTACAATGAGCAGTTCTTC. Translating gives CASGRDAYNEQFF.

The J gene is TRBJ2-5, the V gene TRBV4-2; D may be TRBD1 or TRBD2 (5 bases each). The CDR3 contains 15 residues. Trimming took off 0 bases at V and 1 base at J, with 9 bases between the two ends. Germline V gene sequence: CDR1 LGHNA, CDR2 YNFKEQ. Here the CDR3 reads CASSQDRDGQETQYF. DNA for the CDR3: TGTGCCAGCAGCCAAGACCGGGACGGCCAAGAGACCCAGTACTTC.

This clone showed up just once. The gene calls are TRBV19 and TRBJ1-1, with unresolved D. Germline V gene sequence: CDR1 LNHDA, CDR2 SQIVND (reference sequence). V lost 6 bases to trimming and J lost 1 base, with 15 bases between them. The CDR3 is made up of 15 amino acids. The CDR3 region is CASSSGSLPNTEAFF. The CDR3 coding sequence is TGTGCCAGTAGCTCCGGGTCACTACCGAACACTGAAGCTTTCTTT. The full variable domain, completed using reference TRBV19 and TRBJ1-1, is DGGITQSPKYLFRKEGQNVTLSCEQNLNHDAMYWYRQDPGQGLRLIYYSQIVNDFQKGDIAEGYSVSREKKESFPLTVTSAQKNPTAFYLCASSSGSLPNTEAFFGQGTRLTVV.

The V gene is TRBV29-1, the J gene TRBJ1-2, with 7 bases identical to TRBD1. J was trimmed by 4 bases and V by 7 bases; bases with no gene match: 6. Per the germline V gene, CDR1 is SQVTM and CDR2 is ANQGSEA. The CDR3 spans 12 residues. This chain's CDR3 is CSARDSGYGYTF. The CDR3 DNA sequence: TGCAGCGCCAGGGACAGCGGCTATGGCTACACCTTC.

The V gene is TRBV19, the J gene TRBJ1-2; D uncertain. The CDR3 totals 13 residues. V shed 5 bases and J shed 5 bases, with 12 bases lying between them. CDR1 LNHDA and CDR2 SQIVND come from the germline V gene (reference sequence). The CDR3 DNA sequence: TGTGCCAGTAGTCCATCCCTGATTTATGGCTACACCTTC. Protein product: CASSPSLIYGYTF.

The V call is TRBV25-1, the J call TRBJ2-3; TRBD1 matches at 8 bases. V shed 9 bases, J shed 0 bases, and the junction held 8 bases outside the gene matches. The CDR3 consists of 15 residues. Germline values: CDR1 MGHDK, CDR2 SYGVNS. This CDR3 is CARDRDNFSTDTQYF. The CDR3 nucleotides are TGTGCCAGGGACAGGGACAACTTTAGCACAGATACGCAGTATTTT.

The chain recombines TRBV27 with TRBJ2-3; D is unclear. The CDR3 sequence is 15 residues long. The V gene lost 6 bases and the J gene lost 0 bases, with 13 bases spanning the gap. Germline CDR1 and CDR2: MNHEY and SMNVEV (reference sequence). The CDR3, as DNA: TGTGCCAGCAGGGACGGCCAGGTTAGCACAGATACGCAGTATTTT. Protein sequence: CASRDGQVSTDTQYF.

This sequence joins TRBV4-1 and TRBJ2-1, with 7 bases matching TRBD2. The V and J ends lost 0 bases and 7 bases, in that order; junction bases with no gene match: 9. This CDR3 is 16 amino acids long. Germline values: CDR1 MGHRA, CDR2 YSYEKL. The CDR3 DNA reads TGCGCCAGCAGCCAAGAGTGGCGGGAGTTGGTAAATGAGCAGTTCTTC. It yields the protein CASSQEWRELVNEQFF.

J is TRBJ2-7 and V is TRBV5-4, with D possibly matching TRBD2 (6 bases). The V and J ends lost 5 bases and 2 bases respectively, with 11 bases between them. The CDR3 runs to 13 residues. Germline V gene sequence: CDR1 SGHNT, CDR2 YYREEE (reference sequence). This CDR3 reads CASRRDLTYEQYF. Here the CDR3 DNA reads TGTGCCAGCAGACGGGACTTAACCTACGAGCAGTACTTC. The variable domain in full, with the rest retrieved from reference TRBV5-4 and TRBJ2-7, is ETGVTQSPTHLIKTRGQQVTLRCSSQSGHNTVSWYQQALGQGPQFIFQYYREEENGRGNFPPRFSGLQFPNYSSELNVNALELDDSALYLCASRRDLTYEQYFGPGTRLTVT.

The rearrangement joins TRBV28 to TRBJ2-6; D is possibly TRBD1 (5 bases). This CDR3 region has 18 residues. The V end was cut by 6 bases, the J end by 1 base, with 19 bases between. Per germline, CDR1 MDHEN and CDR2 SYDVKM. CDR3 sequence (DNA): TGTGCCAGCAGCACGATAGGGGTCTCCACATCTGGGGCCAACGTCCTGACTTTC. Amino acid sequence: CASSTIGVSTSGANVLTF.

This clone was seen more than once but under ten times. The chain uses TRBV2 and TRBJ2-1; 7 bases agree with TRBD1. The CDR3 consists of 13 residues. After removal of 4 bases from V and 15 bases from J, the junction contained 12 bases not matched to a gene. Germline V lookup: CDR1 SNHLY, CDR2 FYNNEI. The CDR3 region is CASSGQGNQVPFF. The DNA for the CDR3 is TGTGCCAGCAGTGGACAGGGAAATCAGGTGCCGTTCTTC.

This sequence joins TRBV5-1 and TRBJ2-3, with 8 bases identical to TRBD1. The trim removed 3 bases at V and 2 bases at J, leaving 5 bases unmatched. This CDR3 has 15 amino acids. Germline V lookup: CDR1 SGHRS, CDR2 YFSETQ. The CDR3: CASSWTGFSTDTQYF. The CDR3, as DNA: TGCGCCAGCAGCTGGACAGGGTTTTCCACAGATACGCAGTATTTT. The whole variable domain, remainder taken from reference TRBV5-1 and TRBJ2-3, is KAGVTQTPRYLIKTRGQQVTLSCSPISGHRSVSWYQQTPGQGLQFLFEYFSETQRNKGNFPGRFSGRQFSNSRSEMNVSTLELGDSALYLCASSWTGFSTDTQYFGPGTRLTVL.

This chain uses TRBV27 with TRBJ2-1; 8 nucleotides align to TRBD2. The V gene end was trimmed by 7 bases and the J gene end by 8 bases; junction bases not matched to a gene: 13. The CDR3 is 15 residues long. CDR1 is MNHEY and CDR2 is SMNVEV in the germline V gene (reference sequence). Here the CDR3 DNA reads TGTGCCAGCATTCTCAGGGGCGGGAGGCGGGATGAGCAGTTCTTC. It is translated as CASILRGGRRDEQFF.

This clone showed up just a few times. The chain uses TRBV25-1 and TRBJ2-7; D might be TRBD2 (5 bases). This CDR3 is 11 amino acids long. Trimming removed 10 bases from V and 5 bases from J, with 12 bases in between. The germline gives CDR1 MGHDK, CDR2 SYGVNS. CDR3 coding DNA: TGTGCCACCAGCACTAGTAACGAGCAGTACTTC. This gives the protein CATSTSNEQYF.

The chain recombines TRBV28 with TRBJ2-3; tentative D call: TRBD1 (6 bases). The V end was cut by 7 bases, the J end by 4 bases, with 15 bases between. Germline loops: CDR1 MDHEN, CDR2 SYDVKM. The CDR3 sequence is 14 residues long. This chain's CDR3 is CASTHGQTADTQYF. The CDR3 nucleotides read TGTGCCAGCACCCATGGACAGACAGCAGATACGCAGTATTTT.

The rearrangement links TRBV6-5 to TRBJ2-3; D gene uncertain. Trimming pared 5 bases from V and 1 base from J, leaving 4 bases between. Germline V gene lookup returns CDR1 MNHEY and CDR2 SVGAGI. The CDR3 is 12 residues long. CDR3 sequence (DNA): TGTGCCAGCAGTACGGGCACAGATACGCAGTATTTT. Translating gives CASSTGTDTQYF.

The J gene is TRBJ1-1, the V gene TRBV29-1; no firm D call. Per the germline V gene, CDR1 is SQVTM and CDR2 is ANQGSEA. This CDR3 has 12 amino acids. V was trimmed by 6 bases and J by 4 bases, leaving 12 bases between them. In DNA, the CDR3 is TGCAGCGTGCAGGTTCGGTCCACTGAAGCTTTCTTT. Translating gives CSVQVRSTEAFF. Together with reference TRBV29-1 and TRBJ1-1, the CDR3 gives the full variable domain: SAVISQKPSRDICQRGTSLTIQCQVDSQVTMMFWYRQQPGQSLTLIATANQGSEATYESGFVIDKFPISRPNLTFSTLTVSNMSPEDSSIYLCSVQVRSTEAFFGQGTRLTVV.

The CDR3: CASSLGDRGRLFF. The CDR3 DNA reads TGTGCCAGCAGCTTAGGGGACAGGGGGAGACTGTTTTTT. The chain carries TRBV7-9 and TRBJ1-4; 11 nucleotides match TRBD1. This CDR3 comprises 13 residues. The germline gives CDR1 SEHNR, CDR2 FQNEAQ (reference sequence). The trim removed 1 base at V and 13 bases at J, leaving 2 bases unmatched.

The chain carries TRBV5-5 and TRBJ1-1, with D possibly being TRBD1 (5 bases). The CDR3 has 14 residues. V was clipped by 3 bases and J by 1 base, with 10 bases between them. The germline V gene has CDR1 SGHKS and CDR2 YYEKEE (reference sequence). The CDR3 region is CASSSPRANTEAFF. CDR3 in DNA: TGTGCCAGCAGCTCGCCCAGGGCGAACACTGAAGCTTTCTTT.

The chain has TRBV19 and TRBJ2-6; D perhaps matches TRBD2 (6 bases). The germline V and J ends were trimmed by 1 base and 2 bases, with 9 bases remaining between them. Germline lookup yields CDR1 LNHDA and CDR2 SQIVND (reference sequence). This CDR3 has 16 amino acids. Here the CDR3 reads CASSIVSGAGANVLTF. CDR3 bases: TGTGCCAGTAGTATAGTGTCGGGGGCTGGGGCCAACGTCCTGACTTTC.

The chain couples TRBV11-2 to TRBJ1-1, with D tentatively TRBD1 (5 bases). The CDR3 covers 13 residues. Between the trimmed V and J ends, which lost 3 bases and 3 bases, there was a span of 8 bases. Looked up from germline, CDR1 is SGHAT and CDR2 is FQNNGV. As DNA, the CDR3 is TGTGCCAGCAGCTTTCTGGGGGACACTGAAGCTTTCTTT. Protein product: CASSFLGDTEAFF.

The V gene is TRBV6-6, the J gene TRBJ1-3; D remains ambiguous. The V gene's germline CDR1 is MNHNY and CDR2 SVGAGI (reference sequence). CDR3 length equals 16 residues. V was clipped by 0 bases and J by 1 base, with 10 bases between them. As DNA, the CDR3 is TGTGCCAGCAGTTACTCTCCACTCAGATCTGGAAACACCATATATTTT. This gives the protein CASSYSPLRSGNTIYF.

This chain connects TRBV5-1 to TRBJ2-1, with 10 bases matching TRBD2. Unmatched junction bases numbered 8, after V lost 4 bases and J lost 7 bases. The CDR3 contains 15 residues. The germline V gene has CDR1 SGHRS and CDR2 YFSETQ. CDR3 coding DNA: TGCGCCAGCAGCAACATAGCGGGAGGAAATAATGAGCAGTTCTTC. It encodes CASSNIAGGNNEQFF.

The V and J genes are TRBV6-6 and TRBJ1-3; D not resolved. The germline V gene encodes CDR1 MNHNY and CDR2 SVGAGI (reference sequence). CDR3 length equals 11 residues. The V gene lost 9 bases and the J gene lost 3 bases, with 6 bases spanning the gap. As DNA, the CDR3 is TGTGCCAGTATACTTGGAAACACCATATATTTT. It yields the protein CASILGNTIYF.

The V call is TRBV10-1, the J call TRBJ1-1; TRBD1 might be the D (6 bases). Deletions cut 5 bases from V and 0 bases from J, with 10 bases between. CDR3 size: 14 residues. Germline lookup yields CDR1 WNHNN and CDR2 SYGVQD (reference sequence). The CDR3 bases are TGCGCCAGCAGTAAGACAGGCATGAACACTGAAGCTTTCTTT. Protein sequence: CASSKTGMNTEAFF.

Many counts were recorded for this clone. This chain joins TRBV7-2 and TRBJ2-1; no clear D gene. The CDR3 covers 13 residues. The V end was cut by 4 bases, the J end by 4 bases, with 8 bases between. The V gene's germline CDR1 is SGHTA and CDR2 FQGNSA. The CDR3 sequence: CASSYLFYNEQFF. In DNA form, the CDR3 reads TGTGCCAGCAGCTACCTATTTTACAATGAGCAGTTCTTC.

The chain is built from TRBV10-3 and TRBJ1-2, with TRBD1 matching over 9 bases. Germline-derived CDR1 and CDR2 are ENHRY and SYGVKD. V trimming: 6 bases; J trimming: 3 bases; junction bases outside the gene matches: 2. CDR3 size: 13 residues. The CDR3 nucleotides read TGTGCCATCAGCCGACAGGGGGACTATGGCTACACCTTC. Translated: CAISRQGDYGYTF.

V usage is TRBV7-6 and J usage is TRBJ2-7; D gene unclear. V lost 2 bases, J lost 3 bases, and 14 bases lay in between. This CDR3 is 15 amino acids long. The V gene's germline CDR1 is SGHVS and CDR2 FNYEAQ. The chain's CDR3 is CASSLRTVGSYEQYF. The CDR3 DNA follows: TGTGCCAGCAGCTTAAGGACGGTGGGAAGCTACGAGCAGTACTTC. The entire variable domain, with the rest obtained from reference TRBV7-6 and TRBJ2-7, is as follows: GAGVSQSPRYKVTKRGQDVALRCDPISGHVSLYWYRQALGQGPEFLTYFNYEAQQDKSGLPNDRFSAERPEGSISTLTIQRTEQRDSAMYRCASSLRTVGSYEQYFGPGTRLTVT.

The chain is built from TRBV5-1 and TRBJ2-3, with D maybe TRBD1 (5 bases). V was shortened by 7 bases and J by 2 bases, with 14 bases between the two germline ends. This CDR3 has 14 residues. CDR1 and CDR2 (germline): SGHRS, YFSETQ. The CDR3 region has the DNA TGCGCCAGCGGCGCAGGGCGATACACAGATACGCAGTATTTT. Its translation is CASGAGRYTDTQYF.

The rearrangement links TRBV5-1 to TRBJ2-7; possible D gene TRBD2, 7 bases. This CDR3 has 16 residues. Deletions cut 0 bases from V and 1 base from J, with 14 bases between. Germline V gives CDR1 SGHRS, CDR2 YFSETQ. DNA of the CDR3: TGCGCCAGCAGCTTGGGATTGGGGGGGCAATCCTACGAGCAGTACTTC. Residues: CASSLGLGGQSYEQYF.

This chain links TRBV7-2 with TRBJ2-7, with a weak D call TRBD2 (6 bases). CDR1 and CDR2 (germline): SGHTA, FQGNSA. CDR3 length: 16 residues. V gave up 3 bases and J gave up 0 bases, with 15 bases separating them. CDR3 nucleotides: TGTGCCAGCAGCTTTATCTTCGGGGGTAGCTCCTACGAGCAGTACTTC. Its protein is CASSFIFGGSSYEQYF.